This TCR beta chain was captured in a study of T cells after yellow fever vaccination. The wider study: It was SMART-Seq v4 Ultra Low Input that prepared the fractions with low cell numbers. Overall study results and limits: Among all clonotypes, a small share was observed in both CD4 and CD8 compartments. In post-booster samples, most primary-vaccination clones reappeared (96% CD4, roughly 90% CD8).

5'RACE template switching produced TCR cDNA carrying a universal primer site and UMIs. TCRdb analysed the 5' RACE reads with MiXCR anew, one entry per CDR3 protein. The table has under 350,000 distinct CDR3 sequences, roughly 4% seen once. This clonotype came up many times. What it binds is not known. This sequence was found in a man aged 18 to 29 who received the YFV17D yellow fever vaccine. Sequenced material: PBMCs, taken 5 days after the yellow fever booster vaccination.

CDR3 sequence: CASDNGWLAGESTDTQYF. CDR3 DNA sequence: TGTGCCAGCGATAACGGGTGGCTAGCGGGGGAGAGCACAGATACGCAGTATTTT. V is TRBV7-9 and J is TRBJ2-3; the match to TRBD2 covers 10 bases. The germline CDR1 and CDR2 sequences are SEHNR and FQNEAQ (reference sequence). This CDR3 is built from 18 residues. The trim removed 8 bases at V and 0 bases at J, leaving 14 bases unmatched.